Following are 10 T cell receptor beta chains from one sample sequenced in a study of cytomegalovirus exposure and HLA in healthy donors. Primers: 60 Vbeta forward and 13 Jbeta reverse. Assay used: immunoSEQ multiplex PCR; TCRdb lists only in-frame clones, some missing. The sample carries approximately 170,000 clones, roughly 85% recorded once. The sample was PBMCs. All receptors derive from a boy aged 2 to 10 in good health and CMV-seronegative.

The genes are TRBV7-9 and TRBJ2-7; D possibly corresponds to TRBD1 (5 bases). Germline V lookup: CDR1 SEHNR, CDR2 FQNEAQ (reference sequence). V lost 4 bases and J lost 2, with 12 bases in between. The CDR3 spans 14 residues. The CDR3 loop is CASSSDSTTYEQYV. CDR3 DNA sequence: TGTGCCAGCAGCTCAGACAGCACGACCTACGAGCAGTACGTC.

The chain uses TRBV19 and TRBJ2-6; TRBD1 matches 9 bases. The CDR3 loop spans 18 amino acids. The germline gives CDR1 LNHDA, CDR2 SQIVND (reference sequence). The trim removed 6 bases at V and 0 bases at J, leaving 9 bases unmatched. CDR3 in amino acids: CASRPLGGQGSGANVLTF. The DNA for the CDR3 is TGTGCCAGTAGACCTTTGGGGGGACAGGGCTCTGGGGCCAACGTCCTGACTTTC.

The V call is TRBV5-1, the J call TRBJ2-1; 13 bases align to TRBD2. The CDR3 runs to 17 residues. V shed 4 bases and J 1 base; nucleotides not matched to a gene: 5. Germline assignment: CDR1 SGHRS and CDR2 YFSETQ. CDR3 amino acids: CASSQRLAGGSYNEQFF. The DNA for the CDR3 is TGCGCCAGCAGCCAAAGACTAGCGGGGGGATCCTACAATGAGCAGTTCTTC.

The rearrangement links TRBV19 to TRBJ2-7; D might be TRBD2 (6 bases). CDR1 and CDR2 (germline): LNHDA, SQIVND (reference sequence). The CDR3 covers 15 residues. Trimming left V 2 bases short and J 2 bases short, with 13 bases between. CDR3 loop: CASSITGGEPYEQYF. The DNA of the CDR3 is TGTGCCAGTAGTATAACCGGAGGGGAACCCTACGAGCAGTACTTC.

The J gene is TRBJ1-5, the V gene TRBV6-5; D is unclear. The V end lost 11 bases, the J end lost 9 bases, and 20 bases lay between the germline ends. Germline-derived CDR1 and CDR2 are MNHEY and SVGAGI. The CDR3 spans 13 residues. CDR3 in amino acids: CAWVGDVSRPQHF. The CDR3 nucleotides are TGTGCCTGGGTCGGAGACGTAAGTAGGCCCCAGCATTTT.

V and J are TRBV28 and TRBJ2-3; 9 nucleotides align to TRBD2. V lost 5 bases to trimming and J lost 1 base; unmatched junction nucleotides: 4. CDR3 size: 15 residues. Germline CDR1 and CDR2: MDHEN and SYDVKM. CDR3 protein: CASSLRLAGTDTQYF. CDR3 nucleotides: TGTGCCAGCAGTCTCAGACTAGCGGGCACAGATACGCAGTATTTT.

V usage is TRBV9 and J usage is TRBJ2-1; no reliable D call. The ends were cut back, 0 bases at V and 6 bases at J, with 10 bases in the middle. The CDR3 has 14 residues. Germline-derived CDR1 and CDR2 are SGDLS and YYNGEE. The CDR3 coding sequence is TGTGCCAGCAGCGTAGACTATTTTCGCAATGAGCAGTTCTTC. Its translation: CASSVDYFRNEQFF.

This clone turned up a few times. The chain joins TRBV11-2 to TRBJ2-5, with D possibly matching TRBD2 (5 bases). In germline, CDR1 is SGHAT, CDR2 FQNNGV. The V and J ends lost 7 bases and 4 bases respectively, with 7 bases between them. This CDR3 is built from 11 residues. CDR3 region: CASTEGETQYF. CDR3 nucleotide sequence: TGTGCCAGCACCGAGGGAGAGACCCAGTACTTC.

The J gene is TRBJ1-1, the V gene TRBV5-1; TRBD1 might be the D (5 bases). Germline V gene data show CDR1 as SGHRS and CDR2 as YFSETQ. Trimming removed 0 bases at V and 6 bases at J, with 12 bases between. The CDR3 length is 14 residues. As DNA, the CDR3 is TGCGCCAGCAGCTTGGGTGGGGCGCCTCCTGAAGCTTTCTTT. Its protein is CASSLGGAPPEAFF.

The chain has TRBV5-6 and TRBJ1-2, with D unclear. The length of the CDR3 is 15 residues. Germline-derived CDR1 and CDR2 are SGHDT and YYEEEE. The V end lost 0 bases, the J end lost 7 bases, and 16 bases lay between the germline ends. The CDR3 is CASSLGGSHVVGYTF. CDR3 nucleotides: TGTGCCAGCAGCTTGGGAGGCTCCCATGTTGTTGGCTACACCTTC. Supplemented by reference TRBV5-6 and TRBJ1-2, the full variable domain reads DAGVTQSPTHLIKTRGQQVTLRCSPKSGHDTVSWYQQALGQGPQFIFQYYEEEERQRGNFPDRFSGHQFPNYSSELNVNALLLGDSALYLCASSLGGSHVVGYTFGSGTRLTVV.